The clone carrying this T cell receptor (beta chain) was seen more than once but under ten times. This specimen comes from a study of blood T cell repertoires in COVID-19. Assay used: immunoSEQ multiplex PCR; TCRdb lists only in-frame clones, some missing. The sample includes around 57,000 clones, around 86% of them seen just once. This CDR3 spans 14 amino acids. V shed 6 bases and J shed 4 bases, with 12 bases lying between them. In germline, CDR1 is MDHEN, CDR2 SYDVKM. This clonotype was obtained from a man aged 45-60 years with active COVID-19. Sequencing was carried out using peripheral blood. The chain joins TRBV28 to TRBJ2-2; perhaps TRBD1 as D (6 bases). The CDR3, as DNA: TGTGCCAGCAGCCAACAGGGTACCACCGGGGAGCTGTTTTTT. Translating gives CASSQQGTTGELFF.